This TCR beta chain is from a study of blood T cell repertoires in COVID-19. Across the study: In each case, the material was cDNA or gDNA derived from T cells, B-cell-depleted T cells, or PBMCs.

V gave up 6 bases and J gave up 1 base; unmatched junction bases: 8. From germline, CDR1 is MDHEN and CDR2 SYDVKM. This CDR3 spans 16 amino acids. Original processing notes: For nucleated cells, counts were estimated from reference gene primer amplification. Some clones are missing from TCRdb's copy, which holds only in-frame ones; the method was immunoSEQ multiplex PCR. V, J and clone size are taken as reported in that table, and D and trimming were inferred from the DNA itself. The sample has 250,000 to 300,000 clones, about nine tenths seen once. The rearrangement links TRBV28 to TRBJ2-2, with TRBD1 matching over 7 bases. The specimen was peripheral blood. The sequence derives from a woman between 25 and 40 years old with active or convalescent COVID-19. CDR3 DNA: TGTGCCAGCAGCCGGTCGGGACAGATGAACACCGGGGAGCTGTTTTTT. This gives the protein CASSRSGQMNTGELFF.